This T cell receptor (beta chain) was profiled in a study of cytomegalovirus exposure and HLA in healthy donors (dated by TCRdb to 2017 to 2019). Concerning the study at large: An earlier analysis of some 550 of the donors reported about 290 Gb of sequence data and roughly 100 million unique TCR beta sequences from 150 million to 200 million T cells. In the later analysis, no new phenotypic data were used to find candidate immune exposures; instead, reliance was placed on TCR beta sequences and their occurrence across donors. To predict cytomegalovirus infection status, the study brought together high-throughput TCR immunosequencing, statistical association of individual TCRs with disease status, and machine learning. An early release covering 550 to 650 HLA-typed donors comprised approximately 300 gigabases of sequencing data and roughly 85 million unique TCR sequences. Every repertoire in the discovery cohort had been generated on one and the same sequencing platform. The study was designed to test whether signatures of past pathogen exposure could be identified by cataloging public T cell receptors. The T cell repertoires of several hundred subjects were profiled by immunosequencing and related to cytomegalovirus serostatus. Typing coverage varied by locus: 629-630 donors for A, B, C, DRB1 and DQB1; some 520 for DQA1; around 570 for DPA1; roughly 450 for DPB1. An earlier analysis of around 540 of the donors applied high-throughput TCR beta sequencing to assess whether each TCR beta V gene segment acted as functional or pseudogenic. Four to six DR-DQ haplotypes were handled as single units for association and clustering, since linkage in the cohort was strong. Both class I and class II loci were covered by HLA typing, at four-digit resolution. The genetic ancestry cluster associated with self-reported Caucasian donors included 81% of the roughly 400 genotyped donors. To study patterns of TCR occurrence, a later analysis re-analyzed previously published TCR beta repertoires from under 750 donors and added high-resolution HLA genotyping. In addition to the first cohort of around 670 subjects, a separate validation cohort of 120 different subjects was used. On average, roughly 200,000 unique TCR beta nucleotide sequences were sequenced per donor among some 430 genotyped donors of the cohort, with around 19% of those sequences being non-productive. Genome-wide SNP genotypes for about 55% of the roughly 670 donors were used in a later genetic analysis, which treated that subset as a discovery cohort. Donor age, sex, ethnicity and CMV serostatus were compiled alongside the repertoire data.

The library was produced with the immunoSEQ multiplex PCR assay. A mixture of 60 forward primers for TCR Vbeta segments and 13 reverse primers for TCR Jbeta segments was used in the multiplex PCR. A multiplex PCR assay on genomic DNA amplified the CDR3 region of rearranged TCR beta genes. On the Illumina HiSeq System, the amplified TCR beta libraries were sequenced as 87-base-pair reads. As for how the authors treated the data: A later analysis counted approximately 84 million unique TCR beta chains across the 700 or so repertoires, and 9.5 million to 11 million of these chains were shared by at least two donors. To remove PCR and sequencing errors, raw reads were error-corrected and collapsed into unique sequences using a nearest-neighbor algorithm that merged closely related sequences. V, D and J gene segments were assigned by aligning CDR3 sequences to IMGT reference sequences. For a sequence to be retained, a match of at least six nucleotides to both a V gene segment and a J gene segment was required. A rearrangement counted as productive if the CDR3 had no stop codons and remained in frame with V and J, and every other rearrangement counted as non-productive. Following IMGT convention, CDR3 was defined as the stretch from the second conserved V-encoded cysteine to the conserved J-encoded phenylalanine. In an earlier analysis of around 540 of the donors, sequences lacking an unambiguous match to a single V gene segment were excluded. In an earlier analysis of 500 to 750 of the donors, V segments were called functional above 56.7% productive rearrangements and were called segregating when the between-donor standard deviation exceeded 5%. To diagnose cytomegalovirus status from the catalog of TCR beta chain sequences, a statistical classification framework was built. V and J gene assignment, in a later analysis, came from comparing TCR nucleotide sequences with IMGT/GENE-DB human TR gene sequences. A later analysis assigned CDR3 sequences and most-parsimonious VDJ recombination scenarios with the TCRdist pipeline. A later analysis defined each TCR beta chain by its CDR3 amino acid sequence plus V-gene family, and excluded reads lacking a unique V-gene family. In a later analysis, nearly 600 highly shared, low-generation-probability nucleotide sequences were removed to address suspected cross-contamination and a sequencing artifact. A later analysis calculated a clonal expansion index for each public chain from normalized within-repertoire ranks of inferred template counts. In a later analysis, generation probabilities were computed with a VDJ recombination model fitted to out-of-frame rearrangements, and the resulting probabilities were checked against IGoR. A later analysis scored TCR-TCR, TCR-HLA and TCR-CMV co-occurrence with hypergeometric tests, applying a repertoire-size bias correction to TCR pairs. In a later analysis, false discovery rates were estimated by permuting HLA or CMV assignments 20 times. A later analysis grouped co-occurring TCRs with DBSCAN, adding TCRdist sequence similarity when clustering within HLA-allele-positive subsets. Repertoires with fewer than 30,000 or more than 120,000 public chains were left out of co-occurrence clustering, as were about 5 repertoires with anomalous nucleotide sharing. As stored in TCRdb, this immuneACCESS dataset retains in-frame rearrangements with V and J assigned. A fraction of the clones does not appear; measured against another copy, unresolved V genes explain less than half of the discrepancy, and the remainder lacks a known reason. For V, J and clone size, that table is used; D and trimming come from the DNA. This sample comprises roughly 150,000 clones, about four fifths of them detected only once. About 4.3% of the sample goes to the ten largest clones.

The cohort consisted of more than 650 healthy bone marrow donors. Cohort members were all nominally healthy when sampled, although unrecorded immune exposures were likely present. CMV serostatus was positive for about 270 and negative for about 55% of the roughly 670 cohort members, and was not recorded for this donor. Every donor gave a peripheral blood sample, and the peripheral blood mononuclear cells from that sample were used for TCR beta sequencing. The Qiagen DNeasy Blood Extraction Kit was used to extract genomic DNA from the blood cell samples. Based on the germline V gene, the CDR1 and CDR2 sequences are SGHTA and FQGNSA. The CDR3 goes from the cysteine to the phenylalanine over 16 residues. The CDR3 DNA has 48 bases and is translated from base 1. Trimming removed 2 bases from V and 0 bases from J, leaving 11 bases between the germline ends. Concerning this clone: Its cognate antigen has yet to be identified. The sample holds no much larger clone one base away, and base qualities are not on file.

The paper as a whole reports these results and caveats: V-gene and J-gene trimming of TCR beta chains was associated with a missense DCLRE1C variant in a later genetic analysis, and the association was replicated in an independent cohort. Most TCR sequences were seen in very few donors, while some public TCRs were found in many individuals. Linkage disequilibrium might explain the correlated functional status among segregating V segments, but an unknown experimental factor could not be excluded. Because the 87-base-pair reads could not distinguish some IMGT-functional V segments, including TRBV6-2 and TRBV6-3, those segments were excluded. A later analysis associated 17,000 or so TCR beta sequences with specific HLA alleles at a false discovery rate of 0.05. A further reported finding was that TCR beta sequences accurately predicted the HLA-A and HLA-B alleles for most subjects in the first cohort. The classifier was reported to diagnose cytomegalovirus status with high specificity and sensitivity in both the original and validation cohorts. In vitro tests confirmed that three of the cytomegalovirus-associated TCR beta chains recognize cytomegalovirus antigens. In a later analysis, several top co-occurrence clusters were reported to appear linked to parvovirus B19, influenza, CMV and Epstein-Barr virus. In this cohort, only TCR beta chains were sequenced, and detectable features were limited by the absence of alpha or paired-chain data. According to a later analysis, most CMV-associated TCR beta chains appeared to be HLA-restricted, and the HLA associations seemed to be driven largely by CMV exposure. A group of highly shared sequence variants was considered likely to be a technical artifact of the sequencing pipeline. Sequencing depth was assumed to be roughly uniform across donors in the presence/absence analyses, though that assumption may not hold. Because HLA typing was unavailable for some donors at each locus, only the typed subset was used in association tests. Over 15 rarely observed V segments, including chromosome 9 orphons, were excluded from the earlier analysis of several hundred of the donors because counts were too low. For the cohort, immune exposure information was limited to CMV serostatus. According to a later genetic analysis, donors in an Asian-associated ancestry cluster had fewer N-insertions in productive TCRs than the roughly 670-donor mean. In a later analysis, HLA-associated TCR beta chains showed more clonal expansion and lower generation probabilities than non-associated chains that were equally common. The authors suggested that the approach could potentially be extended to other disease states and immunological phenotypes. When HLA alleles, especially DR and DQ, strongly co-occurred, attributing TCR associations to individual alleles was difficult. In the study, about 150 TCR beta chains were listed as associated with cytomegalovirus. According to a later analysis, TCR association rates differed among HLA loci, with DRB1 alleles showing the most associated TCRs and HLA-C alleles showing the fewest. In an earlier analysis of about 600 of the donors, most TCR beta V segments appeared in productive rearrangements about 90% or about 30% of the time, broadly matching IMGT annotations.

The receptor was isolated from a man aged 25 to 40 in good health. The rearranged chain carries TRBV7-2 and TRBJ2-1; a tentative D call is TRBD2 (6 bases match). The source material was PBMCs. CDR3 protein: CASSLNGGGSYNEQFF. The DNA sequence is TGTGCCAGCAGCTTAAACGGGGGAGGCTCCTACAATGAGCAGTTCTTC.